The 14 T cell receptor beta chains presented below share a single source sample, sequenced in a study of control samples from healthy donors and cancer patients. Clones were read by immunoSEQ multiplex PCR, and TCRdb kept only the in-frame ones, dropping some. The sample holds roughly 180,000 clones, 85% to 95% seen once. Sequences were obtained from blood. These receptors were collected from a woman aged 60-75 years in good health.

This rearrangement joins TRBV5-1 to TRBJ2-5, with D maybe TRBD2 (5 bases). The V end lost 0 bases, the J end lost 3 bases, and 9 bases lay between the germline ends. The CDR3 covers 14 residues. Germline CDR1 reads SGHRS; CDR2 reads YFSETQ. CDR3 nucleotide sequence: TGCGCCAGCAGCTTGGCAAGGCGGGAAGAGACCCAGTACTTC. It specifies CASSLARREETQYF.

This clone is a singleton in its sample. The J gene is TRBJ1-2, the V gene TRBV28, with D possibly TRBD1 on 6 matching bases. The CDR3 extends over 16 amino acids. Germline CDR1 reads MDHEN; CDR2 reads SYDVKM. Trimming pared 2 bases from V and 0 bases from J, leaving 13 bases between. CDR3 in amino acids: CASSLGGREANYGYTF. The CDR3 nucleotides are TGTGCCAGCAGTTTAGGGGGCAGGGAAGCTAACTATGGCTACACCTTC.

The chain combines TRBV11-2 with TRBJ2-2, with 7 bases that match TRBD1. This CDR3 is 15 amino acids long. Per germline, CDR1 SGHAT and CDR2 FQNNGV. With V trimmed by 4 bases and J by 4 bases, 6 bases remained unmatched. CDR3 DNA: TGTGCCAGCAGCTCCAGGGGGTTCAGCACCGGGGAGCTGTTTTTT. It codes for CASSSRGFSTGELFF.

The chain combines TRBV7-3 with TRBJ2-7; TRBD1 aligns across 9 bases. The CDR3 loop spans 14 amino acids. Germline assignment: CDR1 SGHTA and CDR2 FQGTGA. The trim removed 5 bases at V and 6 bases at J, leaving 8 bases unmatched. The CDR3 coding sequence is TGTGCCAGCAGCCCTGGGACAGGGATCGGCGAGCAGTACTTC. Its translation: CASSPGTGIGEQYF.

V and J are TRBV5-8 and TRBJ2-1, with 12 bases that match TRBD2. The V gene's germline CDR1 is SGHTS and CDR2 YDEGEE. The CDR3 has 15 amino acids. J lost 8 bases, V lost 1 base, and 4 bases had no gene match. DNA of the CDR3: TGTGCCAGCAGCTTGATCCTAGCGGGGGGGGATGAGCAGTTCTTC. Its translation is CASSLILAGGDEQFF.

CDR3: CASTLDGGVNQPQHF. The CDR3 DNA is TGTGCCAGCACCCTTGATGGGGGAGTCAATCAGCCCCAGCATTTT. This chain connects TRBV7-2 to TRBJ1-5; a weak D match, TRBD1 (5 bases). Germline lookup yields CDR1 SGHTA and CDR2 FQGNSA. Trimming took off 7 bases at V and 3 bases at J, with 16 bases between the two ends. The length of the CDR3 is 15 residues.

This sequence joins TRBV7-2 and TRBJ2-3, with TRBD2 matching over 8 bases. V lost 0 bases and J lost 2; bases outside the gene matches: 4. Germline V gene data show CDR1 as SGHTA and CDR2 as FQGNSA. The CDR3 has 16 residues. Written as DNA, the CDR3 is TGTGCCAGCAGCTTAGCCGCGGGGGGATTCACAGATACGCAGTATTTT. Residues: CASSLAAGGFTDTQYF. Full variable domain (remainder filled in from reference TRBV7-2 and TRBJ2-3): GAGVSQSPSNKVTEKGKDVELRCDPISGHTALYWYRQSLGQGLEFLIYFQGNSAPDKSGLPSDRFSAERTGGSVSTLTIQRTQQEDSAVYLCASSLAAGGFTDTQYFGPGTRLTVL.

This rearrangement joins TRBV3-1 (or the pseudogene TRBV3-2) to TRBJ1-1; no clear D. The CDR3 loop spans 15 amino acids. Trimming removed 4 bases from V and 0 bases from J, with 12 bases in between. Germline CDR1 is LGHDT and CDR2 is YNNKEL (reference sequence). CDR3 sequence: CASSPVRWVNTEAFF. The CDR3 DNA is TGTGCCAGCAGCCCCGTCAGATGGGTGAACACTGAAGCTTTCTTT.

The chain employs TRBV5-1 and TRBJ1-6; D remains ambiguous. Per the germline V gene, CDR1 is SGHRS and CDR2 is YFSETQ. Trimming cost V 0 bases and J 8 bases, with 6 bases left between them. The CDR3 consists of 13 residues. The CDR3 DNA reads TGCGCCAGCAGCTTGGCCGGGTATTCACCCCTCCACTTT. Amino acid sequence: CASSLAGYSPLHF.

The V gene is TRBV6-5, the J gene TRBJ1-3, with D unresolved. This CDR3 region has 16 residues. Germline CDR1 and CDR2: MNHEY and SVGAGI. V was cut by 0 bases and J by 4 bases, with 13 bases left in between. CDR3 coding DNA: TGTGCCAGCAGTTACTCATGGGAGACCAGGGGAAACACCATATATTTT. Amino acids: CASSYSWETRGNTIYF.

This chain uses TRBV6-2 or TRBV6-3 with TRBJ1-3, with a possible D match to TRBD1 (5 bases). The CDR3 is made up of 17 amino acids. Trimming left V 2 bases short and J 0 bases short, with 14 bases between. CDR1 MNHEY and CDR2 SVGEGT come from the germline V gene. The CDR3 nucleotides read TGTGCCAGCAGTTACCGAGGAGGAGGGGACTCTGGAAACACCATATATTTT. It codes for CASSYRGGGDSGNTIYF.

The rearrangement links TRBV7-2 to TRBJ1-6; D gene uncertain. This CDR3 region has 14 residues. V lost 2 bases and J lost 8, with 10 bases in between. The germline gives CDR1 SGHTA, CDR2 FQGNSA. Here the CDR3 reads CASSLRGQDSPLHF. The DNA of the CDR3 is TGTGCCAGCAGCTTAAGAGGGCAGGATTCACCCCTCCACTTT. Supplemented by reference TRBV7-2 and TRBJ1-6, the full variable domain reads GAGVSQSPSNKVTEKGKDVELRCDPISGHTALYWYRQSLGQGLEFLIYFQGNSAPDKSGLPSDRFSAERTGGSVSTLTIQRTQQEDSAVYLCASSLRGQDSPLHFGNGTRLTVT.

The genes are TRBV7-2 and TRBJ2-7, with TRBD2 as a possible D gene (6 bases). The length of the CDR3 is 12 residues. Germline assignment: CDR1 SGHTA and CDR2 FQGNSA. V was trimmed by 1 base and J by 10 bases, leaving 11 bases between them. CDR3 sequence reads: CASSLGGTLQYF. The CDR3 DNA reads TGTGCCAGCAGCTTAGGCGGGACTCTACAGTACTTC.

This clone was counted a single time. The chain combines TRBV19 with TRBJ1-5, with TRBD1 identical over 9 bases. CDR1 and CDR2 (germline): LNHDA, SQIVND (reference sequence). The length of the CDR3 is 15 residues. The junction had 2 bases not matched to a gene; V was cut back by 5 bases and J by 0 bases. Written as DNA, the CDR3 is TGTGCCAGTAGTGAGACAGGGGGTAGCAATCAGCCCCAGCATTTT. It codes for CASSETGGSNQPQHF.